This T cell receptor (beta chain) was sequenced during a study of cytomegalovirus exposure and HLA in healthy donors. Study-wide findings and caveats: No immune exposure information besides CMV serostatus was available.

The PCR was carried out with 60 Vbeta primers and 13 Jbeta primers. The data were produced by immunoSEQ multiplex PCR, yet TCRdb's version contains in-frame clones alone and is incomplete. The sample carries about 160,000 clones, around 69% recorded once. The germline gives CDR1 MGHRA, CDR2 YSYEKL. V shed 6 bases, J shed 4 bases, and the junction held 8 bases outside the gene matches. CDR3 length: 16 amino acids. To note about this clone: Its antigen is currently unknown.

The chain recombines TRBV4-1 with TRBJ2-2; 10 positions agree with TRBD1. Material for sequencing was PBMCs. The receptor's source is a woman in her twenties or thirties in good health and CMV-seronegative. The CDR3 spells CASSLTDRGRTGELFF. CDR3 in DNA: TGCGCCAGCAGTTTAACCGACAGGGGGCGCACCGGGGAGCTGTTTTTT.